Sequencing of this T cell receptor beta chain was carried out in a study of early T cells in non-severe SARS-CoV-2 infection. Germline lookup yields CDR1 MNHEY and CDR2 SVGEGT. CDR3 length: 11 amino acids. V shed 8 bases and J shed 6 bases, with 10 bases lying between them. Unique molecular identifiers were attached to individual cDNA molecules. MiXCR, run by TCRdb on the 5' RACE reads, gives a single entry per CDR3 protein. The sample contains 75,000 to 100,000 distinct CDR3 sequences, roughly 15% of which appear only once. The receptor comes from an adult who was a healthcare worker with PCR-confirmed SARS-CoV-2 infection or an uninfected control (not recorded which). V gene TRBV6-2 or TRBV6-3 combines with J gene TRBJ1-1; tentative D call: TRBD1 (5 bases). Sequencing input: whole blood. CDR3 nucleotide sequence: TGTGCCAGCGCCGAGGGACCTGAAGCTTTCTTT. This gives the protein CASAEGPEAFF.